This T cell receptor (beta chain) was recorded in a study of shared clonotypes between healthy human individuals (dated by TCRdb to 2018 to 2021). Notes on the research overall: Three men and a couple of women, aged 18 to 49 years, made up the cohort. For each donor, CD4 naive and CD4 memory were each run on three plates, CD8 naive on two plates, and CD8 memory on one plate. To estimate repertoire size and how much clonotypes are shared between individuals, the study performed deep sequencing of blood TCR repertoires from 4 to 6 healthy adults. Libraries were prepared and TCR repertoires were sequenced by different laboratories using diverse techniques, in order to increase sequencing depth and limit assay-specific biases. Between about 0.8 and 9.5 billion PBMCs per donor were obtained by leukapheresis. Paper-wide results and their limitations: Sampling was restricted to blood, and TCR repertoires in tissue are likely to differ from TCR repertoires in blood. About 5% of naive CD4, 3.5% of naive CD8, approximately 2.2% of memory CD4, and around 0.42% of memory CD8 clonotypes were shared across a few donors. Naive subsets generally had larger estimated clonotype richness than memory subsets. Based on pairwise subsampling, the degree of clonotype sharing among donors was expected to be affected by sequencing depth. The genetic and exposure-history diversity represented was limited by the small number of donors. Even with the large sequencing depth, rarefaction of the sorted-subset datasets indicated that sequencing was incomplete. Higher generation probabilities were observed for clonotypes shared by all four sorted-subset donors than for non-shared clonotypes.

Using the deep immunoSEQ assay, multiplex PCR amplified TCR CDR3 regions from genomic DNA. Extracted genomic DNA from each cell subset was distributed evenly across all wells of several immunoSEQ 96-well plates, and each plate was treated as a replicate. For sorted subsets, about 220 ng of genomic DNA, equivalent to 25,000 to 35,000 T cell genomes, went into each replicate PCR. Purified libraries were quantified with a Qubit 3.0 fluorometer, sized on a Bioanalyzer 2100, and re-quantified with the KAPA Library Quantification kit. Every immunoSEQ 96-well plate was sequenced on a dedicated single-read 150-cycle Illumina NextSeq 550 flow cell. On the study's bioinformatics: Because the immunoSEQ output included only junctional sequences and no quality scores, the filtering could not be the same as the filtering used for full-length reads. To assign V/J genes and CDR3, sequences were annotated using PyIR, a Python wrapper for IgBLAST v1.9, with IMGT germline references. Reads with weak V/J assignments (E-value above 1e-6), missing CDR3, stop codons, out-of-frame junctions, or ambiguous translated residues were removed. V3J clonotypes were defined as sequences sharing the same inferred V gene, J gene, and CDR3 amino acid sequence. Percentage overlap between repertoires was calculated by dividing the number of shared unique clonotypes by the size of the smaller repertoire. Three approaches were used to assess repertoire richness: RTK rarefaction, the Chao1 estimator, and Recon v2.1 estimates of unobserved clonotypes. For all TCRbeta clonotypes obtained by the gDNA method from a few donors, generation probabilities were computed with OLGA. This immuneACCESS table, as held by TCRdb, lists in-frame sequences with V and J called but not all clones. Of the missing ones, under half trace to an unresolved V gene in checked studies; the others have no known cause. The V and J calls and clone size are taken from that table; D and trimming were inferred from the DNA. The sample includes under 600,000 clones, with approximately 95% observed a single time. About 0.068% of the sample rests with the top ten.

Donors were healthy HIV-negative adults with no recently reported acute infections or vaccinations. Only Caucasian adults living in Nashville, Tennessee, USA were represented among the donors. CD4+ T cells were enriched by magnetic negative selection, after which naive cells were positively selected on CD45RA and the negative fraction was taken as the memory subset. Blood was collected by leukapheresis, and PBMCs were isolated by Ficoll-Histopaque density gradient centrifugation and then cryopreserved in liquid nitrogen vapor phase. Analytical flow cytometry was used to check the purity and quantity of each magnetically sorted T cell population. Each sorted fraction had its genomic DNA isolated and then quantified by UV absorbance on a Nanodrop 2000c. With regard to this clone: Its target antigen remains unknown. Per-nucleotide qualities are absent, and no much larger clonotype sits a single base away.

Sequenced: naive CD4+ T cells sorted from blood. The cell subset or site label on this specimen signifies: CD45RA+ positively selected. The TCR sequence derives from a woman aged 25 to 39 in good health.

DNA sequence: TGTGCCAGCAGCACCCGACTAGCGGGGGCCACAGATACGCAGTATTTT. Its protein reads: CASSTRLAGATDTQYF. This sequence uses TRBV7-2 and TRBJ2-3; 12 nucleotides in the junction match TRBD2. The CDR3 covers 16 residues, taking in both the cysteine and the phenylalanine. Left in the record is the CDR3 DNA by itself, 48 bases read in frame from the first base. Trimming takes 5 bases off V and 2 bases off J; junction bases not matched to a gene: 5. CDR1 and CDR2 are read off the germline V gene as SGHTA and FQGNSA.